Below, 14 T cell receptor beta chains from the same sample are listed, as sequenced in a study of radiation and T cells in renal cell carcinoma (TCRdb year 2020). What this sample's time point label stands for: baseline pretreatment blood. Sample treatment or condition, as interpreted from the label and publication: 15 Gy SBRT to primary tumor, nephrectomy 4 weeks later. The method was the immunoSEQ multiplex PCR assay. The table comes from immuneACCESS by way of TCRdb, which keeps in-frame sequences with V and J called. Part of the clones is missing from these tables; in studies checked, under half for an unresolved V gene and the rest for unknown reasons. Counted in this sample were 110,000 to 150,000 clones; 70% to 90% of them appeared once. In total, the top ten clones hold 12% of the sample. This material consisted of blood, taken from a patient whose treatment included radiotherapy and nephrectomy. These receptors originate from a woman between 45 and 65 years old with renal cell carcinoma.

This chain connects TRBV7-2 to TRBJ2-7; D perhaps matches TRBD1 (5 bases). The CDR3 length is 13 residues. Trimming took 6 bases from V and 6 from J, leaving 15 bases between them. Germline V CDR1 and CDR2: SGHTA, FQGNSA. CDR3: CASRPAGWVEQYF. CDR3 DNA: TGTGCCAGCAGACCGGCAGGGTGGGTCGAGCAGTACTTC.

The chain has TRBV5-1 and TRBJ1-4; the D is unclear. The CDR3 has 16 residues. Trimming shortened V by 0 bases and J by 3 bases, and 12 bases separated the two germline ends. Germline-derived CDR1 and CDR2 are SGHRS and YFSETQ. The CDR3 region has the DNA TGCGCCAGCAGCTTGGAAGGGCAGCTGGCTAATGAAAAACTGTTTTTT. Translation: CASSLEGQLANEKLFF.

The CDR3 region has the DNA TGTGCCAGTAGCCGCTCGGAGTCCTCCTACGAGCAGTACTTC. Translation: CASSRSESSYEQYF. The chain uses TRBV19 and TRBJ2-7; D unclear. The CDR3 sequence is 14 residues long. The germline V gene encodes CDR1 LNHDA and CDR2 SQIVND (reference sequence). With 6 bases removed from V and 0 bases from J, the gap between germline ends came to 12 bases.

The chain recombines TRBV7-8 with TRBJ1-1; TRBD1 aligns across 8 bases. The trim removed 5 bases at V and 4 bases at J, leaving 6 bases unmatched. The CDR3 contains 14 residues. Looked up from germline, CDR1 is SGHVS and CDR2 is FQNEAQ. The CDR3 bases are TGTGCCAGCAGCCCCCGACAGGGGAGCACTGAAGCTTTCTTT. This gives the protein CASSPRQGSTEAFF.

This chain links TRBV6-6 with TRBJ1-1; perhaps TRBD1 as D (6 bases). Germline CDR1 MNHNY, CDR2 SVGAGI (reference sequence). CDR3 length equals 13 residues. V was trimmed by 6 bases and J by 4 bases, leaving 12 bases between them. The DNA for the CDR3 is TGTGCCAGCAGAATCAGGGGTGGCACTGAAGCTTTCTTT. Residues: CASRIRGGTEAFF.

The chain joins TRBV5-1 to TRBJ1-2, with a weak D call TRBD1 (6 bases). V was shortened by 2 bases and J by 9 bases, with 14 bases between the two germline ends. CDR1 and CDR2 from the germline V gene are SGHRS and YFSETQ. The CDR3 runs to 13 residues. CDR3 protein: CASSFNEGGSYTF. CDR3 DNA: TGCGCCAGCAGCTTTAACGAGGGGGGTAGCTACACCTTC. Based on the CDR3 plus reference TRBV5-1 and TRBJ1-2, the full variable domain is KAGVTQTPRYLIKTRGQQVTLSCSPISGHRSVSWYQQTPGQGLQFLFEYFSETQRNKGNFPGRFSGRQFSNSRSEMNVSTLELGDSALYLCASSFNEGGSYTFGSGTRLTVV.

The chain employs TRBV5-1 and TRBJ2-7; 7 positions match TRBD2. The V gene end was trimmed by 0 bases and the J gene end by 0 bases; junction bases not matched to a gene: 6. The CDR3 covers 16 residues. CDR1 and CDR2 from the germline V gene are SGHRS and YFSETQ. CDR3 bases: TGCGCCAGCAGCTTGGGACGCGGGGGTCCCTCCTACGAGCAGTACTTC. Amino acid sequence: CASSLGRGGPSYEQYF. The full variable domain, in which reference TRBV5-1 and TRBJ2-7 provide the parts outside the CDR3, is KAGVTQTPRYLIKTRGQQVTLSCSPISGHRSVSWYQQTPGQGLQFLFEYFSETQRNKGNFPGRFSGRQFSNSRSEMNVSTLELGDSALYLCASSLGRGGPSYEQYFGPGTRLTVT.

CDR3 DNA sequence: TGTGCCCATAAACGACAGGGAGGCACTGAAGCTTTCTTT. Its translation: CAHKRQGGTEAFF. V usage is TRBV25-1 and J usage is TRBJ1-1; 7 nucleotides match TRBD1. The CDR3 is 13 residues long. The J segment lost 4 bases and the V segment lost 11 bases, leaving 10 bases of the junction unmatched. Germline V gene sequence: CDR1 MGHDK, CDR2 SYGVNS.

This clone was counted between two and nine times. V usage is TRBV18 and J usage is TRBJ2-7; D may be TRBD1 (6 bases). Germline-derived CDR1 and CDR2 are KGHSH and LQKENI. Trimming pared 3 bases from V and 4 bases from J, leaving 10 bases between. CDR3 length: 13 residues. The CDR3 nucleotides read TGTGCCAGCTCACCCAGGGGTCCTTACGAGCAGTACTTC. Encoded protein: CASSPRGPYEQYF.

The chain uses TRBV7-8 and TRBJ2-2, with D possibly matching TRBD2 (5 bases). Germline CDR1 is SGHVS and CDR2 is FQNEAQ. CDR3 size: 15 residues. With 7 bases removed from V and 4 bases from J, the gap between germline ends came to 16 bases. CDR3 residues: CASNENRGFTGELFF. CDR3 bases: TGTGCCAGCAACGAAAACCGGGGTTTCACCGGGGAGCTGTTTTTT. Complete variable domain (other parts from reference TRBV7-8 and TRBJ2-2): GAGVSQSPRYKVAKRGQDVALRCDPISGHVSLFWYQQALGQGPEFLTYFQNEAQLDKSGLPSDRFFAERPEGSVSTLKIQRTQQEDSAVYLCASNENRGFTGELFFGEGSRLTVL.

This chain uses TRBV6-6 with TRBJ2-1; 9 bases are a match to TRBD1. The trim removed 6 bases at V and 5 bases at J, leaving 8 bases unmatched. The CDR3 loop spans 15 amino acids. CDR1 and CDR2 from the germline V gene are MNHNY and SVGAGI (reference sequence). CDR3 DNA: TGTGCCAGCAGACGCCGGGACAGGGTGAACAATGAGCAGTTCTTC. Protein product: CASRRRDRVNNEQFF.

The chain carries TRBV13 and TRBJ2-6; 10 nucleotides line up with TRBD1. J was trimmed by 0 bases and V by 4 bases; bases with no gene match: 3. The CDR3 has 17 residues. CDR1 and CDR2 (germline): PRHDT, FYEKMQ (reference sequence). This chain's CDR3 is CASSWWTGGSGANVLTF. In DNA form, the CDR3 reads TGTGCCAGCAGCTGGTGGACAGGGGGCTCTGGGGCCAACGTCCTGACTTTC.

The CDR3 loop is CASSPRRVGSNQPQHF. In DNA form, the CDR3 reads TGTGCCAGCTCACCACGCCGGGTAGGCAGCAATCAGCCCCAGCATTTT. The rearrangement uses TRBV18 and TRBJ1-5; D gene unclear. V gave up 1 base and J gave up 1 base, with 11 bases separating them. Germline V gene data show CDR1 as KGHSH and CDR2 as LQKENI. The CDR3 runs 16 residues.

The CDR3, as DNA: TGTGCCAGCAGCGACGCCGGTGGGGCAGATACGCAGTATTTT. Protein sequence: CASSDAGGADTQYF. The V and J genes are TRBV4-2 and TRBJ2-3; D unresolved. Trimming stripped 5 bases from V and 4 bases from J, with 13 bases between. The germline gives CDR1 LGHNA, CDR2 YNFKEQ. The CDR3 spans 14 residues.